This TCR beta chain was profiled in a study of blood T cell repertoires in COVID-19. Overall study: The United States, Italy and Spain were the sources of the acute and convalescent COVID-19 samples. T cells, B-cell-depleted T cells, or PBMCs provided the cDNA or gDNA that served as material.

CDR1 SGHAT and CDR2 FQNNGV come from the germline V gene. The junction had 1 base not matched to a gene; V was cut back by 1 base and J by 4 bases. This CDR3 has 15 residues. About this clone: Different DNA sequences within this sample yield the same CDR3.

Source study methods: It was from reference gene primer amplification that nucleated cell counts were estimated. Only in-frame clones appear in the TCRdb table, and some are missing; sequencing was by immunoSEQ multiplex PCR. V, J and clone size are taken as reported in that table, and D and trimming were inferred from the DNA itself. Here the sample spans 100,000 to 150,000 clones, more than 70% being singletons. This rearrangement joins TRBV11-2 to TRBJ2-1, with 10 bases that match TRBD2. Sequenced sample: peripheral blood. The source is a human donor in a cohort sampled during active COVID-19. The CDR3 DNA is TGTGCCAGCAGCTTAGGACTAGCGGGTTACAATGAGCAGTTCTTC. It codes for CASSLGLAGYNEQFF.